This TCR beta chain was recovered during a study of T cell responses to AZD1222 COVID-19 vaccine. General study results and limits: Of spike-specific TCRs, nearly half reportedly target regions left unmutated in variants. None of the repertoires were sampled until the peak T cell response had passed. There were vaccine-associated CD4 TCRs across spike, dominant at 160-218 and 743-854.

Only in-frame clones appear in the TCRdb table, and some are missing; sequencing was by immunoSEQ multiplex PCR. Among 95,000 to 110,000 clones listed, more than 80% were seen once. The length of the CDR3 is 16 residues. V lost 4 bases and J 2 bases, leaving 18 bases between the germline ends. Per the germline V gene, CDR1 is SGHDN and CDR2 is FVKESK. As for this clone: As yet, its antigen is unknown.

This chain links TRBV14 with TRBJ2-7, with D perhaps given as TRBD1 or TRBD2 (7 bases each). The TCR originated in an adult in good health. The sample consisted of peripheral blood, taken on day 0 of AZD1222 vaccination. As DNA, the CDR3 is TGTGCCAGCAGCCTAGGGGGGGGACAGATCACCTACGAGCAGTACTTC. Translation: CASSLGGGQITYEQYF. Full variable domain (remainder filled in from reference TRBV14 and TRBJ2-7): EAGVTQFPSHSVIEKGQTVTLRCDPISGHDNLYWYRRVMGKEIKFLLHFVKESKQDESGMPNNRFLAERTGGTYSTLKVQPAELEDSGVYFCASSLGGGQITYEQYFGPGTRLTVT.